This TCR beta chain is drawn from a study of T-cell reconstitution after alpha-beta-depleted transplantation in children. Trimming removed 5 bases from V and 3 bases from J; junction bases left unmatched: 7. This CDR3 comprises 13 residues. Germline values: CDR1 GTSNPN, CDR2 SVGIG (reference sequence). Unique molecular identifiers were incorporated during preparation of the TCRbeta library. TCRdb called the PCR reads again in MiXCR, with one record for every CDR3 protein. The sample contains about 690,000 distinct CDR3 sequences, around 17% of which appear only once. This clonotype came up a few times.

Sequenced here: PBMCs from the stem cell graft donor, sampled from the stem cell graft. V usage is TRBV30 and J usage is TRBJ2-7, with 7 bases matching TRBD1. This TCR was recovered from a human donor who donated a stem cell graft to a child with acute myeloid leukemia. The CDR3, as DNA: TGTGCCTGGGAAGGGGACAGTCTCTACGAGCAGTACTTC. Protein sequence: CAWEGDSLYEQYF.